This T cell receptor (beta chain) is from a study of blood T cell repertoires in COVID-19 (dated by TCRdb to 2019 to 2021). Notes on the research overall: Samples from collaborators originated in the United States, Italy and Spain and spanned both the acute and convalescent phases of COVID-19. A freely available public database, intended as a resource for researchers studying the immune response to SARS-CoV-2, is where the repertoires were released. HLA class I and class II types, where available, came from metadata supplied by the sample provider rather than from assay-based typing. The samples were drawn from the first 160 participants of the ongoing ImmuneRACE study and from 950 to 1,500 subjects provided by 6 global collaborators. The prospective study material was composed of cDNA or gDNA derived from T cells, B-cell-depleted T cells, or PBMCs. Deeply sampled blood TCRbeta repertoires from subjects exposed to, actively infected with, or recovered from COVID-19 were included in the dataset. Nearly every sample came with metadata listing a de-identified subject ID, COVID-19 status, age in years and sex.

TCRbeta CDR3 regions were amplified from genomic DNA using the immunoSEQ Assay, a bias-controlled multiplex PCR. From the authors' description of their analysis: Nucleated cell counts per sample were estimated from amplification of reference gene primers within the assay. Sequence reads were collapsed and filtered to measure the absolute abundance of every unique TCRbeta CDR3 rearrangement. For each sample, productive Simpson clonality was calculated by taking the square root of Simpson's diversity index across productive rearrangements. The table comes from immuneACCESS by way of TCRdb, which keeps in-frame sequences with V and J called. Part of the clones is missing from these tables; in studies checked, under half for an unresolved V gene and the rest for unknown reasons. Clone size and the V and J calls come from that table; the DNA yielded D and trimming. This sample has over 100,000 clones in its table, and 75% to 90% of those were observed once. The ten largest clonotypes hold approximately 1.1% of the sample.

The collaborating institutions used their own protocols to collect whole blood in K2EDTA tubes. For TCRbeta analysis, collaborator samples were shipped as frozen whole blood, as isolated PBMCs, or as DNA extracted from either sample type. In the case of this clone: The target of this receptor is not known. No much larger clone is present one base from it, and per-base qualities are unavailable.

The research as a whole found: Clinical and demographic metadata were provided uncurated, with the amount varying by source and participant.

The receptor's source is a human donor in a cohort sampled during active COVID-19. The specimen sequenced was peripheral blood.

The CDR3 region has the sequence CASSLQGSNYGYTF. The sequence in DNA is TGTGCCAGCAGCTTGCAGGGATCTAACTATGGCTACACCTTC. The rearrangement joined TRBV5-4 to TRBJ1-2, with a tentative D gene TRBD1 over 5 matching bases. The CDR3 holds 14 amino acids from the cysteine to the phenylalanine. Only the CDR3 portion is preserved as DNA: 42 bases, with reading frame beginning at the first base. V and J lose 1 base and 0 bases, and a span of 7 bases separates them. For CDR1 and CDR2, the germline V gene (reference sequence) lists SGHNT and YYREEE.